These 15 T cell receptor beta chains share one sample of origin, sequenced in a study of T-cell reconstitution after alpha-beta-depleted transplantation in children. Unique molecular identifiers tagged the TCRbeta library. TCRdb fed the PCR reads into MiXCR, producing one record per CDR3 protein. This repertoire shows 700,000 to 950,000 distinct CDR3 sequences, roughly 16% found once; its top ten account for about 4.6%. Sequenced here: PBMCs, mostly from graft donor cells, sampled 360 days after TCRalphabeta/CD19-depleted stem cell transplant. The receptors come from a male patient aged 10 to 17 who had a stem cell transplant for acute lymphoblastic leukemia, so the T cells may come from the graft donor.

The sample holds a few counts of this clonotype. V gene TRBV7-9 combines with J gene TRBJ2-4; no clear D. Germline CDR1 SEHNR, CDR2 FQNEAQ (reference sequence). The CDR3 runs 16 residues. The V end was cut by 5 bases, the J end by 0 bases, with 14 bases between. CDR3 nucleotides: TGTGCCAGCAGCGAGGACGGGCGCGGAGCCAAAAACATTCAGTACTTC. Residues: CASSEDGRGAKNIQYF. Using reference TRBV7-9 and TRBJ2-4 for the parts outside the CDR3, the full variable domain is DTGVSQNPRHKITKRGQNVTFRCDPISEHNRLYWYRQTLGQGPEFLTYFQNEAQLEKSRLLSDRFSAERPKGSFSTLEIQRTEQGDSAMYLCASSEDGRGAKNIQYFGAGTRLSVL.

CDR3 DNA sequence: TGCGCCAGCAGCTTGGGAGGGACTAGCGGGAGTGCTGAGCAGTTCTTC. Its protein is CASSLGGTSGSAEQFF. The chain is built from TRBV5-1 and TRBJ2-1, with 14 bases matching TRBD2. Germline loops: CDR1 SGHRS, CDR2 YFSETQ. The trim removed 0 bases at V and 9 bases at J, leaving 5 bases unmatched. The CDR3 is 16 amino acids.

Ten or more counts support this clonotype. The chain recombines TRBV11-2 with TRBJ2-1; tentatively, D is TRBD1 or TRBD2 (6 bases each). This CDR3 is built from 14 residues. Trimming shortened V by 1 base and J by 10 bases, and 14 bases separated the two germline ends. Germline-derived CDR1 and CDR2 are SGHAT and FQNNGV. CDR3 nucleotides: TGTGCCAGCAGCTTAGGCTCGGCCGGGGGCGAGCAGTTCTTC. Protein sequence: CASSLGSAGGEQFF.

The chain carries TRBV12-3 or TRBV12-4 and TRBJ2-7; TRBD1 agrees at 9 bases. There are 15 residues in the CDR3. Unmatched junction bases numbered 9, after V lost 6 bases and J lost 3 bases. This chain's CDR3 is CASSTGTGRYYEQYF. The CDR3, as DNA: TGTGCCAGCAGCACCGGGACAGGGCGGTACTACGAGCAGTACTTC.

Many counts were recorded for this clonotype. The CDR3 spells CASSPLNRGRSGNTIYF. For the CDR3, the DNA is TGTGCCAGCAGTCCCCTTAACAGGGGGCGATCTGGAAACACCATATATTTT. The V gene is TRBV6-1, the J gene TRBJ1-3; 9 bases agree with TRBD1. The germline V gene has CDR1 MNHNS and CDR2 SASEGT. There are 17 residues in the CDR3. Trimming took 5 bases from V and 1 from J; bases not matched to a gene: 9.

This clonotype came up a few times. V is TRBV12-3 or TRBV12-4 and J is TRBJ1-5, with D tentatively TRBD1 (5 bases). V lost 1 base, J lost 4 bases, and 11 bases lay in between. This CDR3 region has 15 residues. In DNA form, the CDR3 reads TGTGCCAGCAGTTTAGGGGGACCTATTAATCAGCCCCAGCATTTT. Residues: CASSLGGPINQPQHF.

Only a few counts were recorded for this clonotype. This sequence joins TRBV7-9 and TRBJ1-4; no firm D call. Looked up from germline, CDR1 is SEHNR and CDR2 is FQNEAQ (reference sequence). Trimming took 2 bases from V and 0 from J, leaving 7 bases between them. This CDR3 is built from 15 residues. In DNA, the CDR3 is TGTGCCAGCAGCTTAAGAGGCACAACTAATGAAAAACTGTTTTTT. This encodes CASSLRGTTNEKLFF.

This clonotype was found a few times. This may stem from a read error, because a much larger clone lies one nucleotide away. The genes are TRBV27 and TRBJ1-1; D ambiguous. From germline, CDR1 is MNHEY and CDR2 SMNVEV (reference sequence). The V gene lost 4 bases and the J gene lost 4 bases, with 4 bases spanning the gap. The CDR3 has 11 amino acids. The CDR3 protein is CASSSFTEAFF. The CDR3 DNA is TGTGCCAGCAGTTCCTTCACTGAAGCTTTCTTT.

The rearrangement links TRBV7-3 to TRBJ2-1; the match to TRBD2 covers 15 bases. Germline V lookup: CDR1 SGHTA, CDR2 FQGTGA. CDR3 length: 15 residues. The trim removed 5 bases at V and 12 bases at J, leaving 8 bases unmatched. CDR3 protein: CASSAGLAGGGGQFF. Here the CDR3 DNA reads TGTGCCAGCAGCGCCGGACTAGCGGGAGGGGGAGGGCAGTTCTTC.

This clonotype came up a few times. The chain combines TRBV25-1 with TRBJ2-7; 8 bases match TRBD1. After removal of 6 bases from V and 4 bases from J, the junction contained 8 bases not matched to a gene. The CDR3 has 14 amino acids. Germline V CDR1 and CDR2: MGHDK, SYGVNS. The CDR3 protein is CASSSRGRIYEQYF. CDR3 coding DNA: TGTGCCAGCAGCTCCAGGGGGCGTATTTACGAGCAGTACTTC.

This clonotype came up a few times. The chain combines TRBV5-1 with TRBJ2-1; D remains unclear. The CDR3 is 14 amino acids. Per the germline V gene, CDR1 is SGHRS and CDR2 is YFSETQ. Trimming removed 4 bases at V and 9 bases at J, with 17 bases between. CDR3 protein: CASSPLDLTTEQFF. Here the CDR3 DNA reads TGCGCCAGCAGCCCCCTAGACCTTACAACTGAGCAGTTCTTC.

This clonotype was seen ten or more times. The rearrangement links TRBV20-1 to TRBJ2-7, with D perhaps TRBD1 or TRBD2 (5 bases each). The CDR3 has 14 amino acids. The V end was cut by 1 base, the J end by 4 bases, with 14 bases between. Germline V gene lookup returns CDR1 DFQATT and CDR2 SNEGSKA (reference sequence). This CDR3 is CSARAAGTSYEQYF. As DNA, the CDR3 is TGCAGTGCTAGAGCGGCAGGGACCTCTTACGAGCAGTACTTC.

The genes are TRBV9 and TRBJ2-3; TRBD1 aligns across 7 bases. With V trimmed by 2 bases and J by 5 bases, 11 bases remained unmatched. In germline, CDR1 is SGDLS, CDR2 YYNGEE. CDR3 length equals 16 residues. The CDR3 nucleotides are TGTGCCAGCAGCGTGGTAGGACAGGCCGCTAAAGATACGCAGTATTTT. Residues: CASSVVGQAAKDTQYF. Full variable domain (outside the CDR3, taken from reference TRBV9 and TRBJ2-3): DSGVTQTPKHLITATGQRVTLRCSPRSGDLSVYWYQQSLDQGLQFLIQYYNGEERAKGNILERFSAQQFPDLHSELNLSSLELGDSALYFCASSVVGQAAKDTQYFGPGTRLTVL.

The chain employs TRBV7-2 and TRBJ2-5; D is ambiguous. V shed 5 bases and J shed 5 bases, with 12 bases lying between them. From germline, CDR1 is SGHTA and CDR2 FQGNSA. CDR3 length: 13 amino acids. The chain's CDR3 is CASSTRFGETQYF. The CDR3 nucleotides read TGTGCCAGCAGCACTCGTTTTGGCGAGACCCAGTACTTC.

This clonotype was recorded a few times. The rearrangement joins TRBV29-1 to TRBJ1-1; TRBD1 aligns across 10 bases. The V and J ends lost 6 bases and 5 bases, in that order; junction bases with no gene match: 3. CDR3 length: 12 amino acids. Germline V lookup: CDR1 SQVTM, CDR2 ANQGSEA. The CDR3 here is CSVGDRGTEAFF. CDR3 bases: TGCAGCGTCGGGGACAGGGGAACTGAAGCTTTCTTT.